Listed below are T cell receptor beta chains from one sample, sequenced in a study of blood T cell repertoires in COVID-19. TCRdb's table, derived via immunoSEQ multiplex PCR, lists solely in-frame clones and lacks some. This sample yields some 400,000 clones, of which about 88% are seen a single time; roughly 3.1% belongs to the top ten. The sample taken for sequencing was peripheral blood. These receptor sequences come from a human donor in a cohort sampled during active COVID-19. Both conserved end residues are part of each CDR3. The D gene is left open where the match is weak. Only some rows state a clone size, as once, few, many or a class for expanded clones.

cdr3_nt cdr3_aa v_call d_call j_call clone_size
TGTGCCAGCAGCCCGGACAGAACGCAGTATTTT CASSPDRTQYF TRBV7-2 NA TRBJ2-3 NA
TGTGCCACCAGCAGAGTACAGGCCAGCCGGATGTCCGGGGAGCTGTTTTTT CATSRVQASRMSGELFF TRBV15 NA TRBJ2-2 NA
TGTGCCAGCAGCCAAGCGGGGCTGAGGCAGACCCAGTACTTC CASSQAGLRQTQYF TRBV25-1 TRBD2 TRBJ2-5 NA
TGTGCCAGGAAACAGGGTAGACAGCCCCAGCATTTT CARKQGRQPQHF TRBV21-1 NA TRBJ1-5 once
TGTGCCATCAGTGAGTCGGGCGACAGGGGGACCGACACCTTC CAISESGDRGTDTF TRBV10-3 TRBD1 TRBJ1-2 NA
TGCGCCAGCAGCCCCAGGGGAGAAGAGACCCAGTACTTC CASSPRGEETQYF TRBV4-1 NA TRBJ2-5 NA
TGTGCCAGCAGCCAAGCTGGGACAGCCTACAATGAGCAGTTCTTC CASSQAGTAYNEQFF TRBV3-1/TRBV3-2 TRBD1 TRBJ2-1 once
TGTGCCAGTAGCACGACCGGGACAGGGGGTCACGAGCAGTACTTC CASSTTGTGGHEQYF TRBV19 TRBD1 TRBJ2-7 NA
TGTGCCAGCAGCCAAAAAGGGGAATATGGCTACACCTTC CASSQKGEYGYTF TRBV3-1/TRBV3-2 NA TRBJ1-2 NA
TGTGCCAGCAGCGACCTAGCGGGGGGGTATGAGCAGTTCTTC CASSDLAGGYEQFF TRBV2 TRBD2 TRBJ2-1 NA
TGTGCCAGCAGTTTCATGCGCTACGAGCAGTACTTC CASSFMRYEQYF TRBV28 NA TRBJ2-7 NA
TGTGCCTGGAGTGTAACAGGGATGAACACTGAAGCTTTCTTT CAWSVTGMNTEAFF TRBV30 NA TRBJ1-1 NA
TGTGCCAGCAGCCAAGACCTACTAATCCATGAGCAGTTCTTC CASSQDLLIHEQFF TRBV4-2 NA TRBJ2-1 NA
TGTGCCAGTGATCAGGGGTCGGGGCGACCCGTGAACACTGAAGCTTTCTTT CASDQGSGRPVNTEAFF TRBV19 NA TRBJ1-1 NA
TGTGCCTGGAGTAGGGGTGCGGCTCAGCCCCAGCATTTT CAWSRGAAQPQHF TRBV30 NA TRBJ1-5 NA
TGTGCCAGCAGTTTAAATGCAGGGGAGAACACTGAAGCTTTCTTT CASSLNAGENTEAFF TRBV28 NA TRBJ1-1 once
TGCGCCAGCAGCTTCACTAGCGGGGGCTATTGGGGCGACGAGCAGTACTTC CASSFTSGGYWGDEQYF TRBV5-1 TRBD2 TRBJ2-7 NA
TGTGCCAGCATCGCGGGGGCTAGCGTTTACAATGAGCAGTTCTTC CASIAGASVYNEQFF TRBV7-9 NA TRBJ2-1 NA
TGTGCCAGCTCACCCGTACGGGACAGGGGAAATTCACCCCTCCACTTT CASSPVRDRGNSPLHF TRBV18 TRBD1 TRBJ1-6 NA
TGTGCCAGCAGCCTAGCGGCGGTTTCCTACGAGCAGTACTTC CASSLAAVSYEQYF TRBV7-3 TRBD2 TRBJ2-7 NA
TGTGCCAGCAGCCAAGACCCCATAGATACGCAGTATTTT CASSQDPIDTQYF TRBV3-1/TRBV3-2 NA TRBJ2-3 once
TGCGCCAGCAGCCAAGAGAGCGGGACGAGCTCCTACAATGAGCAGTTCTTC CASSQESGTSSYNEQFF TRBV4-1 TRBD2 TRBJ2-1 NA